The 25 T cell receptor beta chains below come from one sample, sequenced in a study of shared clonotypes between healthy human individuals. Assay: immunoSEQ multiplex PCR; the TCRdb copy retains only in-frame clones and omits some. The table includes under 300,000 clones, 65% detected once. Specimen: memory CD4+ T cells sorted from blood. Subset specified: CD45RA-negative fraction. Receptors were obtained from a man aged 30 to 39 in good health.

The chain couples TRBV7-9 to TRBJ2-3, with TRBD1 as a possible D gene (6 bases). CDR3 length: 12 residues. Between the trimmed V and J ends, which lost 5 bases and 6 bases, there was a span of 9 bases. Germline loops: CDR1 SEHNR, CDR2 FQNEAQ (reference sequence). CDR3 DNA sequence: TGTGCCAGCAGCCAGGGGCTTGATACGCAGTATTTT. Amino acids: CASSQGLDTQYF.

The chain joins TRBV18 to TRBJ2-7; 8 positions agree with TRBD1. The CDR3 contains 15 residues. CDR1 and CDR2 from the germline V gene are KGHSH and LQKENI. J lost 2 bases, V lost 2 bases, and 5 bases had no gene match. CDR3 DNA sequence: TGTGCCAGCTCACCAGGGGACAGGTCCACCTACGAGCAGTACTTC. This encodes CASSPGDRSTYEQYF.

The chain employs TRBV9 and TRBJ2-1; the D call may be TRBD1 or TRBD2 (5 bases each). Per germline, CDR1 SGDLS and CDR2 YYNGEE. V gave up 0 bases and J gave up 3 bases, with 7 bases separating them. CDR3 length: 14 residues. CDR3 in amino acids: CASSVVGGYNEQFF. The CDR3 DNA follows: TGTGCCAGCAGCGTAGTTGGGGGCTACAATGAGCAGTTCTTC.

This chain uses TRBV7-2 with TRBJ2-1; 7 positions match TRBD2. The CDR3 is made up of 17 amino acids. The trim removed 5 bases at V and 0 bases at J, leaving 10 bases unmatched. Per the germline V gene, CDR1 is SGHTA and CDR2 is FQGNSA. This chain's CDR3 is CASSPYLRGSSYNEQFF. The CDR3 DNA reads as TGTGCCAGCAGCCCCTATTTGCGCGGGAGCTCCTACAATGAGCAGTTCTTC.

This clone appeared once. The V call is TRBV27, the J call TRBJ2-1; 11 bases are shared with TRBD2. Per germline, CDR1 MNHEY and CDR2 SMNVEV (reference sequence). This CDR3 region has 19 residues. The J segment lost 1 base and the V segment lost 6 bases, leaving 14 bases of the junction unmatched. This chain's CDR3 is CASSPGTSGLITSYNEQFF. The CDR3 nucleotides read TGTGCCAGCAGCCCCGGGACTAGCGGACTAATAACTTCCTACAATGAGCAGTTCTTC.

This chain connects TRBV5-1 to TRBJ2-5; TRBD2 aligns across 11 bases. The length of the CDR3 is 16 residues. V shed 0 bases, J shed 5 bases, and the junction held 6 bases outside the gene matches. Looked up from germline, CDR1 is SGHRS and CDR2 is YFSETQ. The CDR3 DNA follows: TGCGCCAGCAGCTTGGTCACTAGCGGGAGCGGGGAGACCCAGTACTTC. Amino acids: CASSLVTSGSGETQYF.

J is TRBJ2-7 and V is TRBV5-1; 10 bases agree with TRBD1. Germline lookup yields CDR1 SGHRS and CDR2 YFSETQ. The CDR3 is made up of 14 amino acids. J was trimmed by 3 bases and V by 0 bases; bases with no gene match: 0. CDR3 sequence (DNA): TGCGCCAGCAGCTTGGGGGACAGGGGCTACGAGCAGTACTTC. It is translated as CASSLGDRGYEQYF.

V and J are TRBV28 and TRBJ1-5, with D maybe TRBD1 (5 bases). In germline, CDR1 is MDHEN, CDR2 SYDVKM. This CDR3 region has 15 residues. Trimming removed 6 bases at V and 9 bases at J, with 21 bases between. DNA of the CDR3: TGTGCCAGCAGATCCGACCGGGACGGACTGCGGCCCCAGCATTTT. Translated: CASRSDRDGLRPQHF.

The chain links TRBV5-1 to TRBJ1-4; weak D call: TRBD1 (6 bases). V lost 3 bases to trimming and J lost 5 bases, with 11 bases between them. The CDR3 contains 14 residues. Germline lookup yields CDR1 SGHRS and CDR2 YFSETQ. The CDR3 coding sequence is TGCGCCAGCAGCTATGGACAGCGCAATGAAAAACTGTTTTTT. This codes for CASSYGQRNEKLFF.

The chain links TRBV7-9 to TRBJ1-1; D is undetermined. The germline V gene has CDR1 SEHNR and CDR2 FQNEAQ (reference sequence). The CDR3 runs to 13 residues. V was clipped by 5 bases and J by 1 base, with 8 bases between them. The chain's CDR3 is CASSRSRNTEAFF. The CDR3 region has the DNA TGTGCCAGCAGCCGCAGTCGGAACACTGAAGCTTTCTTT.

The table lists this clone with many counts. The chain combines TRBV5-5 with TRBJ1-1; possibly TRBD1 for D (5 bases). Between the trimmed V and J ends, which lost 4 bases and 0 bases, there was a span of 10 bases. Germline V gene data show CDR1 as SGHKS and CDR2 as YYEKEE (reference sequence). The CDR3 loop spans 14 amino acids. CDR3 sequence: CASSLGGLNTEAFF. The CDR3 coding sequence is TGTGCCAGCAGCCTCGGGGGATTGAACACTGAAGCTTTCTTT.

This clone appeared once. The chain employs TRBV12-5 and TRBJ2-1; the match to TRBD2 covers 14 bases. The germline V gene has CDR1 LGHNT and CDR2 FRNRAP. The CDR3 consists of 19 residues. J gave up 5 bases and V 5 bases, and 14 bases lay outside the gene matches. The CDR3 coding sequence is TGTGCTAGTGGTAAGGGACTAGCGGGAGTTTTAGAGAAGGACAATGAGCAGTTCTTC. Translating gives CASGKGLAGVLEKDNEQFF.

This clone has just a few counts. V usage is TRBV18 and J usage is TRBJ2-1; D call uncertain. V was trimmed by 1 base and J by 4 bases, leaving 11 bases between them. CDR3 size: 15 residues. In germline, CDR1 is KGHSH, CDR2 LQKENI. CDR3 in amino acids: CASSPLEKGYNEQFF. The CDR3, as DNA: TGTGCCAGCTCACCACTTGAAAAGGGATACAATGAGCAGTTCTTC.

This clone was seen only a few times. The J gene is TRBJ2-5, the V gene TRBV5-1; D ambiguous. This CDR3 region has 13 residues. Deletions cut 0 bases from V and 4 bases from J, with 7 bases between. Germline CDR1 SGHRS, CDR2 YFSETQ. As DNA, the CDR3 is TGCGCCAGCAGCTTGGAACGCGCAGAGACCCAGTACTTC. Its protein is CASSLERAETQYF.

V usage is TRBV28 and J usage is TRBJ2-3; D unresolved. This CDR3 has 12 amino acids. Germline assignment: CDR1 MDHEN and CDR2 SYDVKM. Trimming shortened V by 0 bases and J by 4 bases, and 2 bases separated the two germline ends. For the CDR3, the DNA is TGTGCCAGCAGTTTATGGCCAGATACGCAGTATTTT. This translates into CASSLWPDTQYF. The full variable domain, with the rest looked up from reference TRBV28 and TRBJ2-3, is DVKVTQSSRYLVKRTGEKVFLECVQDMDHENMFWYRQDPGLGLRLIYFSYDVKMKEKGDIPEGYSVSREKKERFSLILESASTNQTSMYLCASSLWPDTQYFGPGTRLTVL.

This clone was seen a few times. The rearrangement joins TRBV11-2 to TRBJ2-7; 8 bases line up with TRBD1. V gave up 5 bases and J gave up 5 bases; unmatched junction bases: 8. Per the germline V gene, CDR1 is SGHAT and CDR2 is FQNNGV. The CDR3 covers 14 residues. CDR3 loop: CASSARQGFNEQYF. CDR3 DNA: TGTGCCAGCAGCGCTCGACAGGGGTTCAACGAGCAGTACTTC.

CDR3 sequence: CASSVGLAPTEQYF. The DNA of the CDR3 is TGTGCCAGCAGCGTGGGGTTAGCTCCTACCGAGCAGTACTTC. The chain employs TRBV5-5 and TRBJ2-7, with D unresolved. Germline CDR1 reads SGHKS; CDR2 reads YYEKEE (reference sequence). This CDR3 comprises 14 residues. The V end lost 4 bases, the J end lost 6 bases, and 17 bases lay between the germline ends.

Here the CDR3 DNA reads TGTGCCAGCAGCCTAGCGGGAGGAGATACGCAGTATTTT. Its protein product is CASSLAGGDTQYF. The chain combines TRBV13 with TRBJ2-3, with TRBD2 matching 11 bases. The length of the CDR3 is 13 residues. V was pared by 5 bases and J by 5 bases, with 0 bases of the junction left unmatched. Germline CDR1 PRHDT, CDR2 FYEKMQ (reference sequence). Full variable domain (rest looked up from reference TRBV13 and TRBJ2-3): AAGVIQSPRHLIKEKRETATLKCYPIPRHDTVYWYQQGPGQDPQFLISFYEKMQSDKGSIPDRFSAQQFSDYHSELNMSSLELGDSALYFCASSLAGGDTQYFGPGTRLTVL.

On this clone itself: This sample also contains other DNA sequences that code for the same CDR3. The V call is TRBV7-6, the J call TRBJ2-7; D is undetermined. Germline V gives CDR1 SGHVS, CDR2 FNYEAQ. V lost 1 base to trimming and J lost 7 bases, with 8 bases between them. This CDR3 region has 12 residues. In nucleotides, the CDR3 is TGTGCCAGCAGCTTAGTGGGCTCTGAGCAGTACTTC. This translates into CASSLVGSEQYF.

J is TRBJ2-7 and V is TRBV5-6; 9 bases are shared with TRBD2. The germline gives CDR1 SGHDT, CDR2 YYEEEE. The V gene end was trimmed by 0 bases and the J gene end by 3 bases; junction bases not matched to a gene: 4. The CDR3 runs 15 residues. The CDR3 DNA follows: TGTGCCAGCAGCTTGGGTCCAGCGGGGGGCTACGAGCAGTACTTC. This encodes CASSLGPAGGYEQYF.

The table lists this clone with a few counts. This chain joins TRBV5-4 and TRBJ1-4; D is uncertain. Germline assignment: CDR1 SGHNT and CDR2 YYREEE (reference sequence). The CDR3 contains 13 residues. V gave up 5 bases and J gave up 6 bases, with 11 bases separating them. As DNA, the CDR3 is TGTGCCAGCAGTCAGTGGGCCCATGAAAAACTGTTTTTT. Its protein product is CASSQWAHEKLFF.

The chain links TRBV5-1 to TRBJ1-2, with 7 bases matching TRBD1. The junction had 9 bases not matched to a gene; V was cut back by 4 bases and J by 3 bases. The V gene's germline CDR1 is SGHRS and CDR2 YFSETQ. The CDR3 spans 15 residues. The CDR3 sequence is CASSREGARYYGYTF. For the CDR3, the DNA is TGCGCCAGCAGCCGGGAGGGGGCAAGGTACTATGGCTACACCTTC.

This chain joins TRBV11-2 and TRBJ1-5, with a weak D call TRBD1 (5 bases). The CDR3 loop spans 15 amino acids. Deletions cut 6 bases from V and 0 bases from J, with 12 bases between. CDR1 is SGHAT, CDR2 FQNNGV, per germline. CDR3 sequence reads: CASSYGTDSNQPQHF. In nucleotides, the CDR3 is TGTGCCAGCAGTTACGGGACGGATAGCAATCAGCCCCAGCATTTT.

Many counts were recorded for this clone. The V and J genes are TRBV18 and TRBJ2-3; no firm D call. The germline gives CDR1 KGHSH, CDR2 LQKENI. The CDR3 spans 12 residues. Trimming shortened V by 3 bases and J by 4 bases, and 5 bases separated the two germline ends. Here the CDR3 DNA reads TGTGCCAGCTCACCCTTGTCAGATACGCAGTATTTT. Its translation is CASSPLSDTQYF.

This chain uses TRBV29-1 with TRBJ2-1; no clear D. With 2 bases removed from V and 5 bases from J, the gap between germline ends came to 7 bases. CDR3 length: 12 amino acids. Germline V gives CDR1 SQVTM, CDR2 ANQGSEA. The CDR3 sequence is CSVERLHNEQFF. CDR3 DNA: TGCAGCGTTGAACGTCTTCACAATGAGCAGTTCTTC.